This T cell receptor (beta chain) was sequenced in a study of technical replicates of blood from a handful of donors. The protocol was immunoSEQ multiplex PCR, while the TCRdb copy is restricted to in-frame clones and leaves out a portion. The sample includes around 67,000 clones, approximately 86% of them seen just once. This CDR3 is 15 amino acids long. Germline CDR1 and CDR2: MNHEY and SVGAGI. J lost 5 bases, V lost 6 bases, and 10 bases had no gene match. The V and J genes are TRBV6-5 and TRBJ1-2; 9 positions agree with TRBD1. The receptor was derived from a human donor in good health. Some clones in this sample may be carry-over from other donors' samples. The specimen was PBMCs. CDR3 DNA: TGTGCCAGCAGAAACCCCAGGGACAGGGCGTATGGCTACACCTTC. It specifies CASRNPRDRAYGYTF.